This entry describes one T cell receptor beta chain. The sample holds many counts of this clonotype. No antigen is known for it. It has no much larger one-base neighbor in the sample; base qualities were not kept. The germline V gene (reference sequence) sets CDR1 to SEHNR and CDR2 to FQNEAQ. The CDR3 measures 19 amino acids from cysteine to phenylalanine. Of all the DNA, just the CDR3 is kept, 57 bases in frame from base 1. Trimmed from V: 5 bases; trimmed from J: 0 bases; junction bases lacking a gene match: 18. This sample is drawn from a study of patients and donors after allogeneic stem cell transplantation (dated by TCRdb to 2018 to 2020). Library prep was done by RT-PCR. TCRdb names NextSeq 550 as the instrument used. TCRdb ran its own pipeline on the public reads, namely fastp trimming at Q25 and MiXCR clone calling, and kept in-frame beta chains. Entries are consolidated by CDR3 protein sequence, retaining the most common genes and DNA. The sample table holds about 160,000 distinct CDR3 sequences, of which more than 20% were seen once. The top ten hold around 26% of the sample.

The sample was blood, either unsorted or a sorted T cell fraction (not recorded which). The receptor chain draws on TRBV7-9 and TRBJ1-1, with 7 junctional bases fitting TRBD1. The sequence came from a human donor who was either an allogeneic HSCT recipient or a stem cell or donor lymphocyte infusion donor (not recorded which). It is not recorded whose cells these are; they may come from a transplant donor. The DNA is TGTGCCAGCAGCCTAGATATGAACAGGCCGGGACAGTTGAACACTGAAGCTTTCTTT. This yields the protein CASSLDMNRPGQLNTEAFF. Outside the CDR3, residues come from the reference TRBV7-9 and TRBJ1-1 proteins, so the full variable domain is: DTGVSQNPRHKITKRGQNVTFRCDPISEHNRLYWYRQTLGQGPEFLTYFQNEAQLEKSRLLSDRFSAERPKGSFSTLEIQRTEQGDSAMYLCASSLDMNRPGQLNTEAFFGQGTRLTVV.